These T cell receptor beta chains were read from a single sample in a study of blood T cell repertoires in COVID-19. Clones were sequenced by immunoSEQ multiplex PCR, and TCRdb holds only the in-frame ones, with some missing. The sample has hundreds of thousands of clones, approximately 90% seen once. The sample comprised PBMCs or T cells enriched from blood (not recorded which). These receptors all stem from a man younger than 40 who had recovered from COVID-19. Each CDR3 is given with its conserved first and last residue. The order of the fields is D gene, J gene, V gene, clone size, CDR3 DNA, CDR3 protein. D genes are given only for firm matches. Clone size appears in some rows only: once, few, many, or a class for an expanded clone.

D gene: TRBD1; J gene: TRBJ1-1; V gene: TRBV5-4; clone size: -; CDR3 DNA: TGTGCCAGCAGCTCCAACCGGGACAGCTCTGAAGCTTTCTTT; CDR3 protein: CASSSNRDSSEAFF
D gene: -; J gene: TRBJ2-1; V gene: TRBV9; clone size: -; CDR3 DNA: TGTGCCAGCAGCGCGACCCTAGACTCCCCTCGGGGCAATGAGCAGTTCTTC; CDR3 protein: CASSATLDSPRGNEQFF
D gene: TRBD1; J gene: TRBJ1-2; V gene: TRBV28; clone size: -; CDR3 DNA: TGTGCCAGCAGTTCCGCGGCCGGGACAGCCTATGGCTACACCTTC; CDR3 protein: CASSSAAGTAYGYTF
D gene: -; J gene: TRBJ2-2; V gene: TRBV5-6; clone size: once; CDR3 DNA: TGTGCCAGCAGCCTCGACAGCACCGGGGAGCTGTTTTTT; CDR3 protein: CASSLDSTGELFF
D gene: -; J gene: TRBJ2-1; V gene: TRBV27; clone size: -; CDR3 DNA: TGTGCCAGCAGCCTGGGGACACCCAATCCTGGCAATGAGCAGTTCTTC; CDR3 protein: CASSLGTPNPGNEQFF
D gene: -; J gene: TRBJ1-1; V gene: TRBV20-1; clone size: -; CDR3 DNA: TGCAGTGCTACTGACACTGAAGCTTTCTTT; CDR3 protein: CSATDTEAFF
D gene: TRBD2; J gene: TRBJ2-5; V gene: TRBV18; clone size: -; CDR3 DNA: TGTGCCAGTTCGGGACTAGCGGGAGGAGAGACCCAGTACTTC; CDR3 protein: CASSGLAGGETQYF
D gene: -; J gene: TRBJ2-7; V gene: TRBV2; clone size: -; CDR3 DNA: TGTGCCAGCAGTGAATTGGGTCAGGGCCGAGGTGACGAGCGGTACTTC; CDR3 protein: CASSELGQGRGDERYF
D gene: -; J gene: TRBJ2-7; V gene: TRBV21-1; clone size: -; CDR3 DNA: TGTGCCAGCAGCAAAGCCACTGTTACGTTTGGGGGGGATTGCTACGAGCAGTACTTC; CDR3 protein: CASSKATVTFGGDCYEQYF
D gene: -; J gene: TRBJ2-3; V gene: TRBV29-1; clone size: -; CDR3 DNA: TGCAGCGTTGGAATCGGTCGGGGAGATACGCAGTATTTT; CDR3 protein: CSVGIGRGDTQYF
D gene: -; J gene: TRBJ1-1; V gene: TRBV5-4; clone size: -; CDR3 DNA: TGTGCCAGCAGCCTAGAAAACTCTGCCGCTGAAGCTTTCTTT; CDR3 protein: CASSLENSAAEAFF
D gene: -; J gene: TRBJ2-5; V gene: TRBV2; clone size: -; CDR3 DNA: TGTGCCAGCAGTGAAGCGCTGAGAGAGACCCAGTACTTC; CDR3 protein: CASSEALRETQYF
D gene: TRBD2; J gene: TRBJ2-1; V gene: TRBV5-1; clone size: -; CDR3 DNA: TGCGCCAGCAGCTATGTCGGGGGTAGCGGGAGGGAGAATGAGCAGTTCTTC; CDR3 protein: CASSYVGGSGRENEQFF
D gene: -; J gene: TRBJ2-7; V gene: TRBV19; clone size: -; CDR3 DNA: TGTGCCAGTAGTAACTATGTCTCCTACGAGCAGTACTTC; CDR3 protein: CASSNYVSYEQYF
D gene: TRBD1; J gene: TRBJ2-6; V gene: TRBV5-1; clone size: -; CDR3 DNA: TGCGCCAGCAGCCCCGCACAGGGGATAGTAGTCTCTGGGGCCAACGTCCTGACTTTC; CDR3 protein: CASSPAQGIVVSGANVLTF
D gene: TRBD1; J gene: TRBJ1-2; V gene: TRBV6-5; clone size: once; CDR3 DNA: TGTGCCAGCAATCAGGGGGCGGGCTATGGCTACACCTTC; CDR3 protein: CASNQGAGYGYTF
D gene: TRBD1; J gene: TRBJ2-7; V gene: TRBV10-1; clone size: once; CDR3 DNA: TGCGCCAGCAGTACGGGGACAGGAGCCTACGAGCAGTACTTC; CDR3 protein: CASSTGTGAYEQYF
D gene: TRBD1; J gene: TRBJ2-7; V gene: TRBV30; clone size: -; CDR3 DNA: TGTGCCTGGAGCCCAGGACCGGGACAGGTCTACGAGCAGTACTTC; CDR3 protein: CAWSPGPGQVYEQYF
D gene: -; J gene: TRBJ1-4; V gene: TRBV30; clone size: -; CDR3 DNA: TGTGCCTGGAGTGTATGGAGGGGGGGTAATGAAAAACTGTTTTTT; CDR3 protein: CAWSVWRGGNEKLFF
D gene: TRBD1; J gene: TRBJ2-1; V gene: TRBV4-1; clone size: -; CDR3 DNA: TGCGCCAGCAGCCAGGAAGCCGGGACAGGATTCTACAATGAGCAGTTCTTC; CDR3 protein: CASSQEAGTGFYNEQFF
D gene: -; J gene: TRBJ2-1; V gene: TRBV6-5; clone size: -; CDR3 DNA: TGTGCCAGCATACCCGGGGGTTACAATGAGCAGTTCTTC; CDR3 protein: CASIPGGYNEQFF
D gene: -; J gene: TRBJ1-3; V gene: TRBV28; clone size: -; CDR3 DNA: TGTGCCAGCAGTTTTTCGGCCTTGGGGACATTAGATTTT; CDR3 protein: CASSFSALGTLDF
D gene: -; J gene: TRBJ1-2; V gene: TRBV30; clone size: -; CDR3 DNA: TGTGCCTGGAGGATCCCTAACAGCTTCTATGGCTACACCTTC; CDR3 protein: CAWRIPNSFYGYTF
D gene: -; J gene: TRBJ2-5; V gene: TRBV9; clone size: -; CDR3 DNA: TGTGCCAGCAGCCCATACCCAGGGGCTGGAAAGACCCAGTACTTC; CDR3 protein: CASSPYPGAGKTQYF
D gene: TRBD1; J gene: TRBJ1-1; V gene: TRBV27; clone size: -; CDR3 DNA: TGTGCCAGCAGTTTATCCGGGACAGGGGGCACTGAAGCTTTCTTT; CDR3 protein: CASSLSGTGGTEAFF
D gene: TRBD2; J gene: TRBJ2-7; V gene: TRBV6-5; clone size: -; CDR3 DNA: TGTGCCAGCAGTTCCCGGGCTAGCGGCTCCTACGAGCAGTACTTC; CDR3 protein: CASSSRASGSYEQYF
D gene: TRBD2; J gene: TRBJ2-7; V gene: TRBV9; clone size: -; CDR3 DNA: TGTGCCAGCAGCGTAGACGGACTAGCGAACGAGCAGTACTTC; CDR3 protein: CASSVDGLANEQYF
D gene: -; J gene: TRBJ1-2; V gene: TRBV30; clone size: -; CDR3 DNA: TGTGCCTGGACAGGGATGGCTAACTATGGCTACACCTTC; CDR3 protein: CAWTGMANYGYTF
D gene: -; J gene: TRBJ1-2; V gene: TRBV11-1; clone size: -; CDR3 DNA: TGTGCCAGCAGCTTAAATTCGGCGGACTATGGCTACACCTTC; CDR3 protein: CASSLNSADYGYTF
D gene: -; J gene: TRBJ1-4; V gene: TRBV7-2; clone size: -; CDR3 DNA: TGTGCCAGCAGCTTAATTCGGGGTTTTAATGAAAAACTGTTTTTT; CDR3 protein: CASSLIRGFNEKLFF
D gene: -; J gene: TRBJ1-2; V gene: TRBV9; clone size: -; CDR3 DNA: TGTGCCAGCAGCGTAGGGAGGCACGATGGCTACACCTTC; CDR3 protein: CASSVGRHDGYTF
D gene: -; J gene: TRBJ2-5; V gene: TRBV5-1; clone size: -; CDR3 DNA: TGCGCCAGCAGCACGCTAGGGCAGGGTTGGGAGACCCAGTACTTC; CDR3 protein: CASSTLGQGWETQYF
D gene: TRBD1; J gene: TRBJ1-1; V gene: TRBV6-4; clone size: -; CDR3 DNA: TGTGCCAGCAGCGTCTCCAGGGGGAGTACTGAAGCTTTCTTT; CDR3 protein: CASSVSRGSTEAFF
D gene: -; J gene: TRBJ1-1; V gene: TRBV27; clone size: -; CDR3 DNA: TGTGCCAGCAGTTTGACGGGGTCTGAAGCTTTCTTT; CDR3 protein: CASSLTGSEAFF
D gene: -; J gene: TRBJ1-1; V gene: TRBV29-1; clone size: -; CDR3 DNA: TGCAGCACAAGACAGACGATGAACACTGAAGCTTTCTTT; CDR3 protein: CSTRQTMNTEAFF
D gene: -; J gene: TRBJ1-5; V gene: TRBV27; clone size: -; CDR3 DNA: TGTGCCAGCAGTTTATCAGGGGAAGGTAGCAATCAGCCCCAGCATTTT; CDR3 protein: CASSLSGEGSNQPQHF
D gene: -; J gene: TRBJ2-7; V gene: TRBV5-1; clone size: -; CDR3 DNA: TGCGCCAGCAGCCCCCCTACCGGGAACTACGAGCAGTACTTC; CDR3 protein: CASSPPTGNYEQYF
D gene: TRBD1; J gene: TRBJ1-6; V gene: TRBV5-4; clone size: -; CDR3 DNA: TGTGCCAGCAGCTGGGGACAGTATAATTCACCCCTCCACTTT; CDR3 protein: CASSWGQYNSPLHF
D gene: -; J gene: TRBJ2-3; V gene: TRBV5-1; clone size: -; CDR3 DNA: TGCGCCTCCGGGATAACCACAGATACGCAGTATTTT; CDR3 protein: CASGITTDTQYF
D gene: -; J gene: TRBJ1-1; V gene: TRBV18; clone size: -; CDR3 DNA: TGTGCCAGCTTACGGGGACAGAACACTGAAGCTTTCTTT; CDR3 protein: CASLRGQNTEAFF
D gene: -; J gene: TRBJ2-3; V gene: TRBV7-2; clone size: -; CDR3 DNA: TGTGCCAGCAGCTCCGGACATAGCACAGATACGCAGTATTTT; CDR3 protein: CASSSGHSTDTQYF
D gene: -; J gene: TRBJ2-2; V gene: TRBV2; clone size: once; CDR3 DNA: TGTGCCAGCAGTGAAATAGTTAGCACCGGGGAGCTGTTTTTT; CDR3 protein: CASSEIVSTGELFF
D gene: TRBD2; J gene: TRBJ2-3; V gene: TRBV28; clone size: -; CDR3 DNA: TGTGCCAGCGGGGGACTAGCGGGAGTGCAAGATACGCAGTATTTT; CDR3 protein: CASGGLAGVQDTQYF
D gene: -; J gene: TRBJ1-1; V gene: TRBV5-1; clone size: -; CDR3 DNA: TGCGCCAGCAGCTCCCAGGGGTTACCAAACACTGAAGCTTTCTTT; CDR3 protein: CASSSQGLPNTEAFF
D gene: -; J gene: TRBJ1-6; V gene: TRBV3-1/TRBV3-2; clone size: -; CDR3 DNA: TGTGCCAGCAGCCAAGTACAGGATTCACCCCTCCACTTT; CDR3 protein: CASSQVQDSPLHF
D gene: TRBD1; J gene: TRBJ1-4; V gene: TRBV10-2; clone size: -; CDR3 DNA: TGCGCCAGCAGCCGGACAGGGCTGCGAGAAAAACTGTTTTTT; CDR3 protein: CASSRTGLREKLFF
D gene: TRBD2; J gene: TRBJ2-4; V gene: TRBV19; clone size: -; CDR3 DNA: TGTGCCAGTAGTATCGGGGGGTCGGCCAAAAACATTCAGTACTTC; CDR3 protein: CASSIGGSAKNIQYF
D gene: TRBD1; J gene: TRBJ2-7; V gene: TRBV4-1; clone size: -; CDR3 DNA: TGCGCCAGCAGCCAAGAGGACAGGCGAACCTACGAGCAGTACTTC; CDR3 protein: CASSQEDRRTYEQYF
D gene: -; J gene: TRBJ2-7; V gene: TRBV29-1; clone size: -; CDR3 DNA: TGCAGCGCCGGGCAGGGGCTCTCCTACGAGCAGTACTTC; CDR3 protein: CSAGQGLSYEQYF
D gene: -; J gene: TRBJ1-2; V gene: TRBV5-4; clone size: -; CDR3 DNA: TGTGCCAGCAGCTTGGACAGAAACTATGGCTACACCTTC; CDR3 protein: CASSLDRNYGYTF
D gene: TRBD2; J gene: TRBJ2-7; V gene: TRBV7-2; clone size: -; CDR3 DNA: TGTGCCAGCAGCTCTATAGGACTAGCAGGGTCCGAGCAGTACTTC; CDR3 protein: CASSSIGLAGSEQYF
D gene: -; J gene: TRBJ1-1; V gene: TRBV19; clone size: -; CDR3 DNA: TGTGCCAGTAGTATAGTGTCAGTTGAAAACACTGAAGCTTTCTTT; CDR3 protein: CASSIVSVENTEAFF
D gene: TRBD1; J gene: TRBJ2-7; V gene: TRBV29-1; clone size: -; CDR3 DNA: TGCAGCGTACGGACAGGGAACTCCTACGAGCAGTACTTC; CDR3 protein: CSVRTGNSYEQYF
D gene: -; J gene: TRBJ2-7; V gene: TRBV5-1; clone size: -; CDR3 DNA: TGCGCCAGCAGCTTTGCTAGCTCCTACGAGCAGTACTTC; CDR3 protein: CASSFASSYEQYF
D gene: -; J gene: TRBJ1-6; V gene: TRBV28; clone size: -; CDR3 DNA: TGTGCCAGCAGTCCAACATCACGCACTTCACCCCTCCACTTT; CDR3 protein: CASSPTSRTSPLHF
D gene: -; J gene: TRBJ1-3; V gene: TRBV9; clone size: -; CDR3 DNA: TGTGCCAGCAGCGTAGAAGACCTCGCAGGATCTGATACCATATATTTT; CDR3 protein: CASSVEDLAGSDTIYF
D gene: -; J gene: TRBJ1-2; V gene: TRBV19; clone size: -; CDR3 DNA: TGTGCCAGTAGTATGGGCTCTCCAGGCTCCTCTAACTATGGCTACACCTTC; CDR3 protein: CASSMGSPGSSNYGYTF
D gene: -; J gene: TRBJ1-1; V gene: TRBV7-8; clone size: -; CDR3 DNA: TGTGCCAGCACCATTCAAGAGGGGGTTGAAGCTTTCTTT; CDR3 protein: CASTIQEGVEAFF
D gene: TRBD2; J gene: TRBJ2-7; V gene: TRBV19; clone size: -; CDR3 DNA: TGTGCCAGTAGTATCAGAGCTAGCGGGACCTTATTCTCCTACGAGCAGTACTTC; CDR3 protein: CASSIRASGTLFSYEQYF
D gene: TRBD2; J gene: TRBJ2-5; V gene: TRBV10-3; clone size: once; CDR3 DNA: TGTGCCATCAGTGAGTCGAAACTAGCGACGGAGACCCAGTACTTC; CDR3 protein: CAISESKLATETQYF